The T cell receptor (beta chain) described here comes from a study of blood T cell repertoires in COVID-19. Study context: Acute and convalescent COVID-19 samples came from the United States, Italy and Spain. T cells, B-cell-depleted T cells, or PBMCs provided the cDNA or gDNA that served as material.

Losses at the gene ends were 5 bases for V and 4 bases for J; bases not matched to a gene: 10. CDR1 is SGHTA and CDR2 is FQGNSA in the germline V gene. This CDR3 is built from 15 residues. As processed by the authors: Reference gene primer amplification gave estimated nucleated cell counts. The table came from immunoSEQ multiplex PCR; TCRdb's copy has only in-frame clones and leaves some out. The V and J calls and the clone size are those of that table, but D and trimming were determined from the DNA. The sample consists of under 200,000 clones, roughly 93% of them appearing once. Seattle researchers signed up patients amid active infection and tracked them longitudinally.

The chain is built from TRBV7-2 and TRBJ2-7; 8 bases map to TRBD2. Sequencing was carried out using peripheral blood. The TCR was taken from a man between 18 and 35 years old with COVID-19, enrolled during active disease. The CDR3 loop reads CASSTLGLATYEQYF. The DNA of the CDR3 is TGTGCCAGCAGCACACTCGGACTAGCAACGTACGAGCAGTACTTC.